These 21 T cell receptor beta chains were all obtained from the same sample, sequenced in a study of shared clonotypes between healthy human individuals. As defined, naive CD8 cells were CD45RO-negative and positively selected for CCR7, with terminally differentiated effector memory CD45RA+ cells excluded. The assay was immunoSEQ multiplex PCR, and TCRdb's table has in-frame clones only and misses some. The sample lists millions of clones, more than 85% occurring once. Sequenced sample: naive CD8+ T cells from PBMCs. The receptor source for this set is a man between 18 and 29 years old in good health. Some clones in this sample may be carry-over from other donors' samples.

The chain links TRBV2 to TRBJ1-5, with D hard to call. CDR1 is SNHLY and CDR2 is FYNNEI in the germline V gene. The V end was cut by 0 bases, the J end by 3 bases, with 9 bases between. The CDR3 spans 15 residues. CDR3 residues: CASSEARQFNQPQHF. CDR3 DNA: TGTGCCAGCAGTGAAGCACGGCAGTTCAATCAGCCCCAGCATTTT. The full variable domain, its missing parts supplied by reference TRBV2 and TRBJ1-5, is EPEVTQTPSHQVTQMGQEVILRCVPISNHLYFYWYRQILGQKVEFLVSFYNNEISEKSEIFDDQFSVERPDGSNFTLKIRSTKLEDSAMYFCASSEARQFNQPQHFGDGTRLSIL.

J is TRBJ2-5 and V is TRBV5-6, with a possible D match to TRBD2 (5 bases). V lost 0 bases and J 9 bases, leaving 15 bases between the germline ends. The CDR3 sequence is 14 residues long. CDR1 is SGHDT and CDR2 is YYEEEE in the germline V gene. CDR3 sequence reads: CASSLEVIGGPQYF. The CDR3 nucleotides read TGTGCCAGCAGCTTGGAGGTGATCGGCGGGCCCCAGTACTTC.

Concerning this clone: The same CDR3 arises from other DNA sequences in this sample as well. V and J are TRBV19 and TRBJ2-7; D unresolved. Trimming pared 3 bases from V and 0 bases from J, leaving 6 bases between. CDR1 and CDR2 (germline): LNHDA, SQIVND (reference sequence). The CDR3 runs 13 residues. The DNA of the CDR3 is TGTGCCAGTAGTATCGGCGGCTCCTACGAGCAGTACTTC. As protein: CASSIGGSYEQYF.

CDR3 residues: CASSFDSGSSYEQYF. As DNA, the CDR3 is TGTGCCAGCAGTTTTGATAGCGGGAGCTCCTACGAGCAGTACTTC. The chain carries TRBV27 and TRBJ2-7; TRBD2 aligns across 9 bases. This CDR3 comprises 15 residues. The V gene's germline CDR1 is MNHEY and CDR2 SMNVEV (reference sequence). V shed 3 bases, J shed 0 bases, and the junction held 3 bases outside the gene matches.

CDR3 nucleotide sequence: TGTGCCAGCAGCTCCGGACTAGCGAGGACCGGGGAGCTGTTTTTT. Translation: CASSSGLARTGELFF. The V call is TRBV13, the J call TRBJ2-2, with 9 bases fitting TRBD2. The CDR3 has 15 residues. Per the germline V gene, CDR1 is PRHDT and CDR2 is FYEKMQ (reference sequence). The V segment lost 4 bases and the J segment 5 bases; nucleotides outside the gene matches: 5. The full variable domain, rest sourced from reference TRBV13 and TRBJ2-2, is AAGVIQSPRHLIKEKRETATLKCYPIPRHDTVYWYQQGPGQDPQFLISFYEKMQSDKGSIPDRFSAQQFSDYHSELNMSSLELGDSALYFCASSSGLARTGELFFGEGSRLTVL.

The V call is TRBV11-3, the J call TRBJ2-1, with D possibly called TRBD1 or TRBD2 (5 bases each). This CDR3 contains 15 residues. Germline-derived CDR1 and CDR2 are SGHNT and YENEEA. V lost 1 base to trimming and J lost 7 bases, with 14 bases between them. CDR3 bases: TGTGCCAGCAGCTTAGCAAATGGGGGAATGAATGAGCAGTTCTTC. Protein product: CASSLANGGMNEQFF.

The CDR3 spells CASSYGGSAEAFF. For the CDR3, the DNA is TGCGCCAGCAGCTACGGGGGTAGCGCTGAAGCTTTCTTT. The V gene is TRBV5-1, the J gene TRBJ1-1; TRBD1 is a possible D gene (5 bases). Germline V gives CDR1 SGHRS, CDR2 YFSETQ. Trimming left V 3 bases short and J 6 bases short, with 12 bases between. The CDR3 sequence is 13 residues long.

CDR3 nucleotides: TGTGCCAGCAGTTCCCTCCCCACTGAAGCTTTCTTT. It is translated as CASSSLPTEAFF. The chain employs TRBV25-1 and TRBJ1-1; no clear D gene. Trimming removed 5 bases at V and 4 bases at J, with 8 bases between. This CDR3 contains 12 residues. Per the germline V gene, CDR1 is MGHDK and CDR2 is SYGVNS.

The genes are TRBV21-1 and TRBJ2-3; TRBD1, the table's D call, was not compared with the DNA. TRBV21-1 is recorded as a pseudogene. This CDR3 contains 16 residues. Here the CDR3 reads CASSKGQAPSTDTQYF. Here the CDR3 DNA reads TGTGCCAGCAGCAAAGGGCAGGCCCCTAGCACAGATACGCAGTATTTT.

The chain recombines TRBV13 with TRBJ1-1; no definite D call. The V gene's germline CDR1 is PRHDT and CDR2 FYEKMQ (reference sequence). The V end was cut by 4 bases, the J end by 3 bases, with 15 bases between. This CDR3 is 15 amino acids long. This chain's CDR3 is CASSWALAAHTEAFF. Written as DNA, the CDR3 is TGTGCCAGCAGCTGGGCCTTGGCAGCCCACACTGAAGCTTTCTTT.

This clone appeared a few times. The chain links TRBV9 to TRBJ1-5; D unclear. This CDR3 is built from 13 residues. Looked up from germline, CDR1 is SGDLS and CDR2 is YYNGEE. Trimming left V 4 bases short and J 2 bases short, with 7 bases between. This CDR3 is CASSRDGNQPQHF. The CDR3 DNA follows: TGTGCCAGCAGCCGAGACGGCAATCAGCCCCAGCATTTT.

The J gene is TRBJ2-7, the V gene TRBV10-3; D is ambiguous. The V and J ends lost 3 bases and 7 bases respectively, with 7 bases between them. Germline assignment: CDR1 ENHRY and CDR2 SYGVKD. The CDR3 runs to 11 residues. The CDR3 spells CAISDSREQYF. CDR3 in DNA: TGTGCCATCAGTGACTCGAGGGAGCAGTACTTC.

This chain connects TRBV6-5 to TRBJ2-2; the D gene is possibly TRBD1 (5 bases). Germline V lookup: CDR1 MNHEY, CDR2 SVGAGI. With 0 bases removed from V and 5 bases from J, the gap between germline ends came to 13 bases. The CDR3 loop spans 16 amino acids. The CDR3 loop reads CASSYSGRARTGELFF. CDR3 nucleotide sequence: TGTGCCAGCAGTTACTCAGGCAGGGCAAGGACCGGGGAGCTGTTTTTT.

J is TRBJ1-1 and V is TRBV2, with a possible D match to TRBD1 (6 bases). Trimming left V 4 bases short and J 4 bases short, with 22 bases between. Germline V gene sequence: CDR1 SNHLY, CDR2 FYNNEI. The CDR3 contains 17 residues. This CDR3 reads CASSASMRRGQLTEAFF. In DNA, the CDR3 is TGTGCCAGCAGTGCGTCCATGCGCCGCGGACAGCTCACTGAAGCTTTCTTT.

The chain employs TRBV11-3 and TRBJ2-6; weak D call: TRBD2 (5 bases). This CDR3 has 15 amino acids. Trimming removed 5 bases at V and 2 bases at J, with 10 bases between. Germline assignment: CDR1 SGHNT and CDR2 YENEEA. In DNA, the CDR3 is TGTGCCAGCAGCATTTCCGGGACTGGGGCCAACGTCCTGACTTTC. It encodes CASSISGTGANVLTF.

The chain recombines TRBV2 with TRBJ1-5; 7 bases align to TRBD1. V lost 1 base and J lost 0; bases outside the gene matches: 3. CDR3 length equals 16 residues. Germline loops: CDR1 SNHLY, CDR2 FYNNEI. As DNA, the CDR3 is TGTGCCAGCAGTGAAGGACAGGGCTATAGCAATCAGCCCCAGCATTTT. Translating gives CASSEGQGYSNQPQHF.

The chain combines TRBV5-4 with TRBJ1-2; a possible D gene is TRBD1 (5 bases). This CDR3 region has 15 residues. Germline V gene sequence: CDR1 SGHNT, CDR2 YYREEE (reference sequence). The V end was cut by 4 bases, the J end by 4 bases, with 17 bases between. The CDR3 spells CASSLSDGTLYGYTF. In nucleotides, the CDR3 is TGTGCCAGCAGCCTATCAGACGGGACTCTCTATGGCTACACCTTC.

The chain employs TRBV5-3 and TRBJ1-5, with D maybe TRBD1 (5 bases). TRBV5-3 is an ORF, with its function uncertain. This CDR3 has 16 residues. Trimming pared 0 bases from V and 1 base from J, leaving 11 bases between. The CDR3 region has the DNA TGTGCCAGAAGCTTGGGTTGGCAGGGAAGCAATCAGCCCCAGCATTTT. Translating gives CARSLGWQGSNQPQHF.

J is TRBJ2-2 and V is TRBV9; D gene uncertain. The CDR3 runs to 14 residues. V dropped 3 bases and J dropped 6 bases, with 12 bases sitting between them. The germline CDR1 and CDR2 sequences are SGDLS and YYNGEE. The CDR3 loop is CASSAGSYPGELFF. As DNA, the CDR3 is TGTGCCAGCAGCGCCGGGTCCTATCCCGGGGAGCTGTTTTTT.

This clone was observed once. The V and J genes are TRBV7-8 and TRBJ2-7; D gene unclear. Per germline, CDR1 SGHVS and CDR2 FQNEAQ. V was shortened by 2 bases and J by 5 bases, with 7 bases between the two germline ends. This CDR3 spans 12 amino acids. CDR3 bases: TGTGCCAGCAGCTTACTTTCTAACGAGCAGTACTTC. Encoded protein: CASSLLSNEQYF.

Details on this clone: Other DNA sequences in the sample encode the same CDR3. V usage is TRBV27 and J usage is TRBJ2-7, with 11 bases identical to TRBD2. The CDR3 is 14 amino acids. V gave up 4 bases and J gave up 4 bases; unmatched junction bases: 3. Germline CDR1 and CDR2: MNHEY and SMNVEV (reference sequence). The chain's CDR3 is CASSSGLAVYEQYF. DNA for the CDR3: TGTGCCAGCAGTTCGGGACTAGCGGTATACGAGCAGTACTTC.